This is a list of T cell receptor beta chains from one sample in a study of OX40 agonist ivuxolimab in advanced cancers. TCRdb keeps only in-frame clones here, not all; method: immunoSEQ multiplex PCR. The profile shows approximately 100,000 clones, 92% of them singletons. Here the sequenced sample was CD4+ or CD8+ T cells sorted from blood, taken in a trial of the OX40 agonist ivuxolimab. These receptor sequences come from an adult with an advanced solid tumor such as melanoma, head and neck, liver or kidney cancer. CDR3s include the opening cysteine and the closing phenylalanine or tryptophan. Fields, in order: clone size, D gene, V gene, J gene, CDR3 DNA, CDR3 protein. D genes are given only for firm matches. Clone size is not always given. Where it is, it says once, few, many or a class for expanded clones.

.	TRBD2	TRBV7-6	TRBJ2-5	TGTGCCAGCAGCTCGGGACTAACAGAGACCCAGTACTTC	CASSSGLTETQYF
.	TRBD2	TRBV27	TRBJ2-2	TGTGCCAGCAGTTTAGGGTTTGGACTAGCGGGGGGCAGGACCGGGGAGCTGTTTTTT	CASSLGFGLAGGRTGELFF
.	.	TRBV19	TRBJ2-7	TGTGCCAGTAGGCACCGGGACCTAGGCTCCTACGAGCAGTACTTC	CASRHRDLGSYEQYF
.	TRBD2	TRBV15	TRBJ2-1	TGTGCCACCAGCGGTCCCGGGACTAGTCGCGTTGAGCAGTTCTTC	CATSGPGTSRVEQFF
.	TRBD2	TRBV19	TRBJ2-3	TGTGCCAGTGAAGCTAGCGGGAGTAGCACAGATACGCAGTATTTT	CASEASGSSTDTQYF
few	.	TRBV30	TRBJ1-5	TGTGCCTGGAGTGCAGGACAGAGCAATCAGCCCCAGCATTTT	CAWSAGQSNQPQHF
.	TRBD1	TRBV2	TRBJ2-7	TGTGCCAGCAGTGTCTCCGGGACAGGGAGGCCGCCCGTCTCCTACGAGCAGTACTTC	CASSVSGTGRPPVSYEQYF
.	.	TRBV18	TRBJ2-5	TGTGCCAGCTCACCAGGTGTTTATCGGGAGACCCAGTACTTC	CASSPGVYRETQYF
.	.	TRBV29-1	TRBJ2-5	TGCAGCGCCGGCCCAGATGAGACCCAGTACTTC	CSAGPDETQYF
.	TRBD2	TRBV7-9	TRBJ2-7	TGTGCCAGCAGCCTGGGTTCAGCGGGGTTTGAGCAGTACTTC	CASSLGSAGFEQYF
.	.	TRBV6-1	TRBJ2-3	TGTGCCAGCAGTGAAGCAGTACTAGTGGTAGATACGCAGTATTTT	CASSEAVLVVDTQYF
once	TRBD2	TRBV13	TRBJ2-2	TGTGCCAGCAGCTTCGGTCAGCGGGACGACACCGGGGAGCTGTTTTTT	CASSFGQRDDTGELFF
.	TRBD2	TRBV5-6	TRBJ2-1	TGTGCCAGCAGCATTGACGAAAGGCGGGGGGGCTCTTTTTATGAGCAGTTCTTC	CASSIDERRGGSFYEQFF
few	TRBD1	TRBV6-5	TRBJ2-6	TGTGCCAGCAGGCGACAGGGATCTGGGGCCAACGTCCTGACTTTC	CASRRQGSGANVLTF
once	.	TRBV11-2	TRBJ1-4	TGTGCCAGCAGCTCCTCCTACGGGGCTGGGGAAAAACTGTTTTTT	CASSSSYGAGEKLFF
.	.	TRBV6-1	TRBJ2-3	TGTGCCAGCACCCAGGGGTTGTCCACAGATACGCAGTATTTT	CASTQGLSTDTQYF
.	.	TRBV6-1	TRBJ1-1	TGTGCCAGCAGCGTGATAGGGCTCAGGACTGAAGCTTTCTTT	CASSVIGLRTEAFF
once	.	TRBV9	TRBJ1-2	TGTGCCAGCAGCGTAGCCCCGGGGGCGAGCTATGGCTACACCTTC	CASSVAPGASYGYTF
.	.	TRBV5-1	TRBJ1-2	TGCGCCAGCAGCTTGGGCGGCCAGGGTAACTATGGCTACACCTTC	CASSLGGQGNYGYTF
.	TRBD1	TRBV2	TRBJ1-2	TGTGCCAGCAGCGGGACAGGGAACTATGGCTACACCTTC	CASSGTGNYGYTF
few	.	TRBV2	TRBJ2-5	TGTGCCAGCAGTGAAGAGACCCAGTACTTC	CASSEETQYF
.	.	TRBV30	TRBJ2-7	TGTGCCTGGAGGGAACCGGGTCGGACCTACGAGCAGTACTTC	CAWREPGRTYEQYF
.	TRBD1	TRBV7-9	TRBJ1-5	TGTGCCAGCAGCCCGCGACAGGGAAGCGCCCGCCGAAGAAATCAGCCCCAGCATTTT	CASSPRQGSARRRNQPQHF
once	.	TRBV19	TRBJ1-3	TGTGCCAGTACTAATAGGCGGCAGATTGGAAACACCATATATTTT	CASTNRRQIGNTIYF
.	.	TRBV15	TRBJ1-1	TGTGCCACCAGCAGAGCTCCTGGTGGGAACACTGAAGCTTTCTTT	CATSRAPGGNTEAFF
.	TRBD2	TRBV13	TRBJ2-1	TGTGCCAGCAGCCCCACAGGACTAGTAGGTGAGCAGTTCTTC	CASSPTGLVGEQFF
.	.	TRBV21-1	TRBJ1-2	TGTGCCAGCAGCCCCAGACAGGGGAGGGACTATGGCTACACCTTC	CASSPRQGRDYGYTF
few	.	TRBV19	TRBJ1-5	TGTGCCAGTTCTAATGGGGGGCAGAAAACGGACAATCAGCCCCAGCATTTT	CASSNGGQKTDNQPQHF
.	.	TRBV6-1	TRBJ1-2	TGTGCCAGCAGGGAACGGGAAGCCTATGGCTACACCTTC	CASREREAYGYTF
.	TRBD1	TRBV10-3	TRBJ2-7	TGTGCCATCAGCCGGACAGGTTCTGACGAGCAGTACTTC	CAISRTGSDEQYF
.	.	TRBV20-1	TRBJ2-7	TGCAGTGCAATCCTAAAGGGGCATCAGTACTTC	CSAILKGHQYF
few	.	TRBV27	TRBJ1-1	TGTGCCAGCAGTTTGTCCCTTCTGGGGAACACTGAAGCTTTCTTT	CASSLSLLGNTEAFF
.	.	TRBV5-4	TRBJ1-6	TGTGCCAGCAGCTTGGTGAGAGATTCACCCCTCCACTTT	CASSLVRDSPLHF